The 3 T cell receptor beta chains below all came from one sample that was sequenced in a study of OX40 agonist ivuxolimab in advanced cancers. Assay: immunoSEQ multiplex PCR; the TCRdb copy retains only in-frame clones and omits some. The profile covers around 79,000 clones, with over 75% appearing a single time and roughly 2.1% taken by the ten largest. The starting material was CD4+ or CD8+ T cells sorted from blood, obtained in a trial of the OX40 agonist ivuxolimab. The receptors were sampled from an adult with an advanced solid tumor such as melanoma, head and neck, liver or kidney cancer.

V is TRBV20-1 and J is TRBJ1-2, with D maybe TRBD1 (5 bases). The CDR3 is made up of 11 amino acids. The V end lost 5 bases, the J end lost 4 bases, and 8 bases lay between the germline ends. Per germline, CDR1 DFQATT and CDR2 SNEGSKA (reference sequence). The CDR3 here is CSASGAYGYTF. CDR3 nucleotide sequence: TGCAGTGCTTCTGGGGCCTATGGCTACACCTTC.

The chain uses TRBV6-5 and TRBJ2-7; D gene ambiguous. Deletions cut 2 bases from V and 7 bases from J, with 6 bases between. Looked up from germline, CDR1 is MNHEY and CDR2 is SVGAGI. The CDR3 runs 11 residues. The CDR3 nucleotides are TGTGCCAGCAGTTACGCGAGGGAGCAGTACTTC. Amino acids: CASSYAREQYF.

The V gene is TRBV11-3, the J gene TRBJ1-1, with D possibly TRBD1 on 5 matching bases. CDR3 length equals 12 residues. V lost 1 base and J lost 7, with 7 bases in between. In germline, CDR1 is SGHNT, CDR2 YENEEA. CDR3 bases: TGTGCCAGCAGCTTAGGGGGGGGTGAAGCTTTCTTT. Translation gives CASSLGGGEAFF.